This TCR beta chain emerged from a study of cytomegalovirus exposure and HLA in healthy donors (dated 2017 in TCRdb). Concerning the study at large: In an earlier analysis of around 540 of the donors, 250 to 300 Gb of sequence data and just under 120 million unique TCR beta sequences from 150 million to 200 million T cells were reported. Of the roughly 400 genotyped donors, over 65% fell in the genetic ancestry cluster associated with self-reported Caucasian donors. Every discovery cohort repertoire had been produced on one sequencing platform. Rather than drawing on any new phenotypic data, the later analysis identified candidate immune exposures from TCR beta sequences and the way those sequences occurred across donors. The study was designed to test whether signatures of past pathogen exposure could be identified by cataloging public T cell receptors. On average, 235,054 unique TCR beta nucleotide sequences were sequenced per donor among more than 350 genotyped donors of the cohort, with about 17% of those sequences being non-productive. The number of typed donors differed by locus: roughly 620-640 for A, B, C, DRB1 and DQB1; 500 to 550 for DQA1; over 600 for DPA1; and about 450 for DPB1. Genome-wide SNP genotypes for about 55% of the 666 donors were used in a later genetic analysis, which treated that subset as a discovery cohort. Both class I and class II loci were covered by HLA typing, at four-digit resolution. Approximately 300 gigabases of sequencing data and roughly 81 million unique TCR sequences made up an early release that covered approximately 620 HLA-typed donors. Because of strong linkage in the cohort, roughly five DR-DQ haplotypes were treated as single units for association and clustering. In an earlier analysis of 500 to 650 of the donors, high-throughput TCR beta sequencing was used to judge whether each TCR beta V gene segment behaved as functional or pseudogenic. Donor age, sex, ethnicity and CMV serostatus were compiled together with the repertoire data. A later analysis re-examined previously published TCR beta repertoires from hundreds of donors and added high-resolution HLA genotyping to investigate patterns of TCR occurrence. The T cell repertoires of 670 or so subjects were profiled by immunosequencing and related to cytomegalovirus serostatus. High-throughput TCR immunosequencing, statistical association of individual TCRs with disease status, and machine learning were combined to predict cytomegalovirus infection status. A separate validation cohort of 100 to 150 different subjects was used in addition to the roughly 620-subject first cohort. Beyond this particular receptor, the publication reports: A later analysis reported that several top co-occurrence clusters appeared linked to parvovirus B19, influenza, CMV and Epstein-Barr virus. Correlated functional status among segregating V segments might be attributable to linkage disequilibrium, but an unknown experimental factor could not be ruled out. A later analysis found that HLA-associated TCR beta chains were more clonally expanded and had lower generation probabilities than equally common non-associated chains. CMV serostatus was the only immune exposure information available for the cohort. In a later analysis, most CMV-associated TCR beta chains were found to appear HLA-restricted, with HLA associations seemingly driven largely by CMV exposure. A later analysis found that TCR association rates varied across HLA loci, with DRB1 alleles showing the most associated TCRs and HLA-C alleles the fewest. Assigning TCR associations to individual alleles was difficult when HLA alleles, especially DR and DQ, strongly co-occurred. A group of highly shared sequence variants was considered likely to be a technical artifact of the sequencing pipeline. It was suggested by the authors that the approach could potentially be generalized to other disease states and immunological phenotypes. The study gave a list of 150 to 200 TCR beta chains associated with cytomegalovirus. Sequencing depth was assumed to be roughly uniform across donors in the presence/absence analyses, though that assumption may not hold. An association between a missense DCLRE1C variant and V-gene and J-gene trimming of TCR beta chains was found in a later genetic analysis and replicated in an independent cohort. According to a later genetic analysis, donors in an Asian-associated ancestry cluster had fewer N-insertions in productive TCRs than the roughly 670-donor mean. The classifier was reported to diagnose cytomegalovirus status with high specificity and sensitivity in both the original cohort and the validation cohort. Because some donors lacked HLA typing at each locus, the association tests relied only on the typed subset. A few of the identified cytomegalovirus-associated TCR beta chains were confirmed in vitro to be specific for cytomegalovirus antigens. Some IMGT-functional V segments, including TRBV6-2 and TRBV6-3, could not be distinguished by the 87-base-pair reads and were therefore excluded. Across donors, most TCR sequences were observed very rarely, whereas some public TCRs were present in many individuals. This cohort had only TCR beta chains sequenced, and the lack of alpha or paired-chain data limited which features could be detected. Because counts were too low, 15 to 20 rarely observed V segments, including chromosome 9 orphons, were excluded from the earlier analysis of around 590 of the donors. A later analysis associated 15,000 or so TCR beta sequences with specific HLA alleles at a false discovery rate of 0.05. A further reported finding was that TCR beta sequences accurately predicted the HLA-A and HLA-B alleles for most subjects in the first cohort. In an earlier analysis of roughly 560 of the donors, most TCR beta V segments were observed in productive rearrangements about 90% or about 30% of the time, broadly matching IMGT annotations.

In total, approximately 700 healthy bone marrow donors made up the cohort. All cohort members were sampled while nominally healthy, although unrecorded immune exposures were likely present. The donor was CMV seronegative and belonged to the group of roughly 330 seronegative cohort members. A peripheral blood sample was provided by each donor, and peripheral blood mononuclear cells were used for TCR beta sequencing. The Qiagen DNeasy Blood Extraction Kit was used to extract genomic DNA from the blood cell samples. As to this clone: Its antigen specificity is not known. Per-base qualities were not stored, and no clone one base away is much larger.

Inclusive of the bounding cysteine and phenylalanine, the CDR3 is 16 residues long. The sequence is cut down to CDR3 DNA, 48 bases in frame from base 1. The germline V gene provides CDR1 SGHTA and CDR2 FQGNSA. The V and J ends are trimmed by 1 base and 0 bases, leaving 12 bases between them. The library relied on the immunoSEQ multiplex PCR assay. A mixture of 60 forward primers for TCR Vbeta segments and 13 reverse primers for TCR Jbeta segments was used in the multiplex PCR. Amplification of the CDR3 region of rearranged TCR beta genes was performed with a multiplex PCR assay on genomic DNA. On the Illumina HiSeq System, the amplified TCR beta libraries were sequenced as 87-base-pair reads. The original pipeline was this. A later analysis tallied 80 million to 95 million unique TCR beta chains across the 550 to 850 repertoires, and approximately 11 million of those chains were shared by two or more donors. A nearest-neighbor algorithm error-corrected the raw reads and collapsed the reads into unique sequences, merging closely related sequences to remove PCR and sequencing errors. V, D and J gene segments were assigned by aligning CDR3 sequences to IMGT reference sequences. For a sequence to be retained, a match of at least six nucleotides to both a V gene segment and a J gene segment was required. A rearrangement counted as productive if the CDR3 had no stop codons and remained in frame with V and J, and every other rearrangement counted as non-productive. Following IMGT convention, CDR3 was defined as the stretch from the second conserved V-encoded cysteine to the conserved J-encoded phenylalanine. Sequences without an unambiguous match to a single V gene segment were excluded from the earlier analysis of a few hundred of the donors. In an earlier analysis of approximately 560 of the donors, a V segment was called functional when productive rearrangements were above 56.7%, and segregating when the standard deviation between donors exceeded 5%. To diagnose cytomegalovirus status from the catalog of TCR beta chain sequences, a statistical classification framework was built. A later analysis assigned V and J genes by comparing TCR nucleotide sequences with IMGT/GENE-DB human TR gene sequences. In a later analysis, CDR3 sequences and most-parsimonious VDJ recombination scenarios were assigned using the TCRdist pipeline. A later analysis defined each TCR beta chain by its CDR3 amino acid sequence plus V-gene family, and excluded reads lacking a unique V-gene family. In a later analysis, some 600 highly shared, low-generation-probability nucleotide sequences were removed to address suspected cross-contamination and a sequencing artifact. A later analysis calculated a clonal expansion index for each public chain from normalized within-repertoire ranks of inferred template counts. In a later analysis, generation probabilities were computed with a VDJ recombination model fitted to out-of-frame rearrangements, and the resulting probabilities were checked against IGoR. A later analysis scored TCR-TCR, TCR-HLA and TCR-CMV co-occurrence with hypergeometric tests, applying a repertoire-size bias correction to TCR pairs. A later analysis estimated false discovery rates by permuting HLA or CMV assignments 20 times. A later analysis grouped co-occurring TCRs with DBSCAN, adding TCRdist sequence similarity when clustering within HLA-allele-positive subsets. Repertoires with fewer than 30,000 or more than 120,000 public chains were left out of co-occurrence clustering, as were a few repertoires with anomalous nucleotide sharing. The table comes from immuneACCESS by way of TCRdb, which keeps in-frame sequences with V and J called. Part of the clones is missing from these tables; in studies checked, under half for an unresolved V gene and the rest for unknown reasons. The DNA gave D and trimming, while V, J and clone size come from that table. This sample lists some 120,000 clones; about 74% were detected once. The ten top clones hold roughly 2.5% of the sample.

The sequencing sample was made of PBMCs. The chain joins TRBV7-2 to TRBJ1-2, with the D gene call left open. This TCR was recovered from a female donor in good health and CMV-seronegative. The nucleotide sequence reads TGTGCCAGCAGCTTAGATGGAGGAGGAACTAACTATGGCTACACCTTC. The resulting protein is CASSLDGGGTNYGYTF. When the CDR3 is completed using the reference TRBV7-2 and TRBJ1-2 genes on either side, the full variable domain is GAGVSQSPSNKVTEKGKDVELRCDPISGHTALYWYRQSLGQGLEFLIYFQGNSAPDKSGLPSDRFSAERTGGSVSTLTIQRTQQEDSAVYLCASSLDGGGTNYGYTFGSGTRLTVV.